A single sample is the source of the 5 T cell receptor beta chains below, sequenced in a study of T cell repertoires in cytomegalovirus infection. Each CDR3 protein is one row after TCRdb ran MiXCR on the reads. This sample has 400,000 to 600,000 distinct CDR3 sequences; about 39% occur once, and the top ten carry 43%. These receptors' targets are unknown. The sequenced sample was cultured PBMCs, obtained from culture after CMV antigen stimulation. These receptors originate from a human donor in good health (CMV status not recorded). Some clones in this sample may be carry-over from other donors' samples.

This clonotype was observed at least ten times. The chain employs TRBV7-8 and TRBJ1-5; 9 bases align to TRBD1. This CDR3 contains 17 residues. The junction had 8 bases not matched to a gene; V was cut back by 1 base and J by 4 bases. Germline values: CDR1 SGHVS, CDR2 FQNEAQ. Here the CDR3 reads CASSLGRGQGLNQPQHF. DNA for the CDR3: TGTGCCAGCAGCTTAGGAAGGGGACAGGGCTTAAATCAGCCCCAGCATTTT.

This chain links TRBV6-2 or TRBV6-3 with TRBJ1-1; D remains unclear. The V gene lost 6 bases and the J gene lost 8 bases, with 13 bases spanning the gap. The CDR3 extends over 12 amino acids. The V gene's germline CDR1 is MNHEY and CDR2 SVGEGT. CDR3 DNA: TGTGCCAGCAGGCCGGGATTCTTCGAAGCTTTCTTT. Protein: CASRPGFFEAFF.

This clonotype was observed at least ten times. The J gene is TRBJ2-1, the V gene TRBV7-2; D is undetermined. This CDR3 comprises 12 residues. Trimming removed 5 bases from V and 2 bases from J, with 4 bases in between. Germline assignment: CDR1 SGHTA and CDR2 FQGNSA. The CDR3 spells CASSLTYNEQFF. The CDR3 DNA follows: TGTGCCAGCAGCCTGACCTACAATGAGCAGTTCTTC.

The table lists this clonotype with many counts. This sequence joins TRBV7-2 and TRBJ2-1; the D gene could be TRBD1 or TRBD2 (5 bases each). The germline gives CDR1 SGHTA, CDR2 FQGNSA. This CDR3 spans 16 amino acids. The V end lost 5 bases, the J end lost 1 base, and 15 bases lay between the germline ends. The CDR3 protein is CASSQWRAGSYNEQFF. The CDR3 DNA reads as TGTGCCAGCAGCCAATGGCGGGCAGGGTCCTACAATGAGCAGTTCTTC.

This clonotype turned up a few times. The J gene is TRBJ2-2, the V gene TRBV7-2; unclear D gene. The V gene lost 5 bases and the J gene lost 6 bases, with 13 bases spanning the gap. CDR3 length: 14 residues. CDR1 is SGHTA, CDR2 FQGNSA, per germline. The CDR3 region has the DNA TGTGCCAGCAGCGAGAAAGCCTACTCCGGGGAGCTGTTTTTT. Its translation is CASSEKAYSGELFF.